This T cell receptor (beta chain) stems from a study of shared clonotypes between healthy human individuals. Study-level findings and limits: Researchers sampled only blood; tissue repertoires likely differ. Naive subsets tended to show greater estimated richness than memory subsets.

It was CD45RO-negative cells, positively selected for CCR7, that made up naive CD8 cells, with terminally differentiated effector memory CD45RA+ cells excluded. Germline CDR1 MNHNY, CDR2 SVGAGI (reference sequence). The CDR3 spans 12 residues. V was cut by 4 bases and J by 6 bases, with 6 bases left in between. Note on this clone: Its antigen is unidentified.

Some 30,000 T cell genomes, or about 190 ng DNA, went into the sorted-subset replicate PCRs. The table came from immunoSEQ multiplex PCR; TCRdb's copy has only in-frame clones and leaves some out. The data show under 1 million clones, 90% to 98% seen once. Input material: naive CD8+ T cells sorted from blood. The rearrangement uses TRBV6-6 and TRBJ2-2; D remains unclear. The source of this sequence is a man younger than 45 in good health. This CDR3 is CASSSEPGELFF. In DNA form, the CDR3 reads TGTGCCAGCAGTTCCGAGCCCGGGGAGCTGTTTTTT.